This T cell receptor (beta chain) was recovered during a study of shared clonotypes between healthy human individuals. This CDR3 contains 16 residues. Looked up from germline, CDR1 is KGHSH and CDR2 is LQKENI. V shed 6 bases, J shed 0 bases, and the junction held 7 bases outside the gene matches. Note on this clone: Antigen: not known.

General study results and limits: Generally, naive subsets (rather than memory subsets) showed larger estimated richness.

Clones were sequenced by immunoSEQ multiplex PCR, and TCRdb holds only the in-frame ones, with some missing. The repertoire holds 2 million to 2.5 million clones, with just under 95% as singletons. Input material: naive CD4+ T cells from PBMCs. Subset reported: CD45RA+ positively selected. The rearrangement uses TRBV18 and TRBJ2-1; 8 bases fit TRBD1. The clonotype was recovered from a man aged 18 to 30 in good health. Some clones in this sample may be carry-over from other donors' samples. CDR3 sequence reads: CASSAQGAGSYNEQFF. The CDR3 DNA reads TGTGCCAGCTCGGCCCAGGGGGCCGGCTCCTACAATGAGCAGTTCTTC.